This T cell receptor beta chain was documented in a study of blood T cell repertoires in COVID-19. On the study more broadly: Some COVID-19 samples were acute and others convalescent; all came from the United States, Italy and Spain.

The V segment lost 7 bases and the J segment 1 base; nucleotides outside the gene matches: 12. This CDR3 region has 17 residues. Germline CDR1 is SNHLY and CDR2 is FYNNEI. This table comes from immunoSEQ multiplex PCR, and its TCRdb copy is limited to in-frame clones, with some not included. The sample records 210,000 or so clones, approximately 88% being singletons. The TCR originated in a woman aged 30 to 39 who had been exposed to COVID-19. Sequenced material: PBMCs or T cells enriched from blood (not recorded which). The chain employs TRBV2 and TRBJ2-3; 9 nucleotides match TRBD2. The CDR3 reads CASTGGFSGSGTDTQYF. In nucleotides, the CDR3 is TGTGCCAGCACTGGTGGGTTTAGCGGGAGTGGCACAGATACGCAGTATTTT.